What follows describes a single T cell receptor (beta chain). No antigen is known for it. Each cell subset's genomic DNA was divided evenly among several immunoSEQ plates. The repertoire was sequenced with immunoSEQ multiplex PCR; TCRdb's copy has only in-frame clones and lacks some. This repertoire shows about 1.1 million clones, around 77% found once; its top ten account for about 0.89%. The record originates from a study of shared clonotypes between healthy human individuals. Study-wide background: With ages of 18 to 49, the donors were two women and three men.

Germline CDR1 and CDR2: KGHSH and LQKENI. V trimming: 5 bases; J trimming: 6 bases; junction bases outside the gene matches: 9. The CDR3 length is 14 residues. Overall study findings and caveats: Naive CD4 clonotypes were shared across a handful of donors at 4% to 5%. Non-shared clonotypes displayed generation probabilities falling below those of clonotypes present in all four donors.

The TCR originated in a man between 18 and 35 years old in good health. Some clones in this sample may be carry-over from other donors' samples. This chain joins TRBV18 and TRBJ2-7; 8 bases match TRBD1. The sample comprised memory CD4+ T cells from PBMCs. Subset described: CD45RA-negative fraction. CDR3: CASSSGQGSSEQYF. CDR3 coding DNA: TGTGCCAGCTCATCTGGACAGGGTAGTAGCGAGCAGTACTTC.